This TCR beta chain was identified in a study of blood T cell repertoires in COVID-19. Study-level background: T cells, B-cell-depleted T cells, or PBMCs supplied cDNA or gDNA.

The junction had 4 bases not matched to a gene; V was cut back by 8 bases and J by 3 bases. The CDR3 loop spans 13 amino acids. The germline V gene encodes CDR1 ENHRY and CDR2 SYGVKD. The method was immunoSEQ multiplex PCR; TCRdb's version includes in-frame clones alone and lacks a portion of them. The sample has 45,000 to 55,000 clones, about 87% seen once. The source is an elderly man with acute or convalescent COVID-19. The specimen sequenced was peripheral blood. This rearrangement joins TRBV10-3 to TRBJ1-1, with 9 bases aligning to TRBD1. CDR3: CAIGDRVDTEAFF. CDR3 nucleotide sequence: TGTGCCATCGGGGACAGGGTGGACACTGAAGCTTTCTTT.